The TCR beta chain under discussion was sequenced for a study of T cell responses to AZD1222 COVID-19 vaccine. With respect to this clone: The antigen is not known.

This CDR3 contains 12 residues. The V gene's germline CDR1 is MNHEY and CDR2 SVGAGI. V gave up 7 bases and J gave up 6 bases; unmatched junction bases: 3. The study's findings and limits: At study baseline, merely six AZD1222 recipients were seropositive.

Libraries were prepared by immunoSEQ multiplex PCR; TCRdb keeps only in-frame clonotypes and omits some of them. The data contain some 120,000 clones, around 90% of them singletons. J is TRBJ2-7 and V is TRBV6-5; 10 bases match TRBD2. The sequence was collected from an adult who received the AZD1222 COVID-19 vaccine. Sequences were derived from peripheral blood, sampled 28 days after the second AZD1222 dose. The DNA for the CDR3 is TGTGCCAGCACTAGCGGGAGTGTCGAGCAGTACTTC. This codes for CASTSGSVEQYF.